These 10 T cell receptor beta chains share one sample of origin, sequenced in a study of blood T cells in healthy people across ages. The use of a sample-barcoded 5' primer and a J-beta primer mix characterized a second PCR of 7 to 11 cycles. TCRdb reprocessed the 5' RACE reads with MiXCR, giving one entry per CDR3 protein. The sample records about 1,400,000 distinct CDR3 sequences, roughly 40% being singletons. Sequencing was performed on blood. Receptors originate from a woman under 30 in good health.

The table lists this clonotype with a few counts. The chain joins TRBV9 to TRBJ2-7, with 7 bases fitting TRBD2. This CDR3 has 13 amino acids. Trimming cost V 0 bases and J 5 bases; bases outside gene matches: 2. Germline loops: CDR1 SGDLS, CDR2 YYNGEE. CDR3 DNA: TGTGCCAGCAGCGTAGCTGGGAGGGACGAGCAGTACTTC. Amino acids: CASSVAGRDEQYF.

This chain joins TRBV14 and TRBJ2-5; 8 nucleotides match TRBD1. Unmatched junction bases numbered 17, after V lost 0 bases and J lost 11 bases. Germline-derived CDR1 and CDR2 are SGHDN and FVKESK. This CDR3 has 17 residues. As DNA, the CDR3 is TGTGCCAGCAGCCAAGATTTGGGACAGGCCTCGGGTCCTGAGCAGTACTTC. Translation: CASSQDLGQASGPEQYF.

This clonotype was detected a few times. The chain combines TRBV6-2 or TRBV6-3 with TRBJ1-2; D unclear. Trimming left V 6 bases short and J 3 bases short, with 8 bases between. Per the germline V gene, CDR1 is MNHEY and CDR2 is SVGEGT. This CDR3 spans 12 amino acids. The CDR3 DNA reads TGTGCCAGCAGCAGGATGGACTATGGCTACACCTTC. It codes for CASSRMDYGYTF.

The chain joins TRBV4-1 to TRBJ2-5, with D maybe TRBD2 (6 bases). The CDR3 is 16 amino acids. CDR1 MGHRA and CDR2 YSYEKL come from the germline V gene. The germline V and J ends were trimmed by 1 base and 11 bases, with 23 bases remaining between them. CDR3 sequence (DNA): TGCGCCAGCAGCCAAGCGCCAGGGCGAGCCTTTCGGGGGCAGTACTTC. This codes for CASSQAPGRAFRGQYF.

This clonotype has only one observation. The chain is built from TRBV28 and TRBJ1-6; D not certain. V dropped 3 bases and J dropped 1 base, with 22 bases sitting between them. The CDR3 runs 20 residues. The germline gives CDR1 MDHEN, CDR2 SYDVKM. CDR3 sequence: CASSFPLTGESQSYNSPLHF. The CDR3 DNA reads TGTGCCAGCAGTTTCCCTCTCACCGGGGAAAGTCAGTCCTATAATTCACCCCTCCACTTT.

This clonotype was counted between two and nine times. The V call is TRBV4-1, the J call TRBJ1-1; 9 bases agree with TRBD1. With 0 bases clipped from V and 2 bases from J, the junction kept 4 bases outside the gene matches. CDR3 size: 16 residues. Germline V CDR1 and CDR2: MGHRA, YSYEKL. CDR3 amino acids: CASSQDATGGNTEAFF. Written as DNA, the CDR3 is TGCGCCAGCAGCCAAGATGCGACAGGGGGTAACACTGAAGCTTTCTTT.

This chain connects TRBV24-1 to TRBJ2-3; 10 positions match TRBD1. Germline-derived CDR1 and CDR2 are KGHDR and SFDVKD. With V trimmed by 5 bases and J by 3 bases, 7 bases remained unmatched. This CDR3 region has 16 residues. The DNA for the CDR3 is TGTGCCACCAGTGGGACCCGGGACAGGGGAACAGATACGCAGTATTTT. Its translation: CATSGTRDRGTDTQYF.

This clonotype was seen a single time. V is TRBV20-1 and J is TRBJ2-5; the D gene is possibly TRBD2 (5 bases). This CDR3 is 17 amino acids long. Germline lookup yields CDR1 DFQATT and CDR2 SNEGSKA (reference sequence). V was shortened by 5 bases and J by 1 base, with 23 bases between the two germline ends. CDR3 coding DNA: TGCAGTGCTGAAGTCGCGTGGCTAACGGGATTCCAAGAGACCCAGTACTTC. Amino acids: CSAEVAWLTGFQETQYF.

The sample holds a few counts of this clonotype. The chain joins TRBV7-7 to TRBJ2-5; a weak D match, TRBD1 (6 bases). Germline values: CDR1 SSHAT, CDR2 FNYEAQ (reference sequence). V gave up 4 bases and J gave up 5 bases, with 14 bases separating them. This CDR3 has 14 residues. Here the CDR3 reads CASSSEQGSETQYF. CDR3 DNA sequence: TGTGCCAGCAGCTCGGAACAGGGAAGCGAGACCCAGTACTTC.

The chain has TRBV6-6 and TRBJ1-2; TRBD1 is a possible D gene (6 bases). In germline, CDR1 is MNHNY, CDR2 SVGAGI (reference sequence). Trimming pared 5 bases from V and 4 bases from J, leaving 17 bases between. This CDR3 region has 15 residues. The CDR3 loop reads CASSQLAGVPYGYTF. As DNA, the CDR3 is TGTGCCAGCAGTCAACTGGCAGGGGTTCCCTATGGCTACACCTTC.